This TCR beta chain was identified in a study of cytomegalovirus exposure and HLA in healthy donors. Study-level findings and limits: Most sequenced TCRs were rare (though some public TCRs occurred in many donors). Only CMV serostatus was available as immune exposure information. There were 160 or so TCR beta chains listed as cytomegalovirus-associated. When analyzed later, a missense DCLRE1C variant was found to be linked to TCR beta V- and J-gene trimming.

A remark on this clone: Its target is unknown.

The CDR3 has 16 residues. CDR1 and CDR2 (germline): SGHNT, YYREEE (reference sequence). Trimming shortened V by 4 bases and J by 0 bases, and 14 bases separated the two germline ends. It was with 60 Vbeta and 13 Jbeta primers that the PCR ran. The repertoire was sequenced with immunoSEQ multiplex PCR; TCRdb's copy has only in-frame clones and lacks some. Of 140,000 to 150,000 clones detected, around three quarters appear once; the ten largest clones hold about 2.2%. The source is a woman younger than 35 in good health and CMV-seropositive. The source material was PBMCs. The chain couples TRBV5-4 to TRBJ2-1; D possibly corresponds to TRBD2 (6 bases). The CDR3 nucleotides read TGTGCCAGCAGCGAGGGACTGCCCGGCTCCTACAATGAGCAGTTCTTC. Its protein is CASSEGLPGSYNEQFF. The variable domain in full, with the rest retrieved from reference TRBV5-4 and TRBJ2-1, is ETGVTQSPTHLIKTRGQQVTLRCSSQSGHNTVSWYQQALGQGPQFIFQYYREEENGRGNFPPRFSGLQFPNYSSELNVNALELDDSALYLCASSEGLPGSYNEQFFGPGTRLTVL.